The rows below give T cell receptor beta chains drawn from one sample of a study of blood T cells in healthy people across ages. Using its own MiXCR run on the 5' RACE reads, TCRdb lists one record per CDR3 protein. The table includes about 730,000 distinct CDR3 sequences, roughly 45% detected once. The sample comprised blood. The receptors come from a woman in her sixties or seventies in good health. Both conserved end residues are part of each CDR3. The order of the fields is CDR3 DNA, CDR3 protein, J gene, V gene, clone size, D gene. A D gene is named only where the DNA matches it firmly. Clone size appears in some rows only: once, few, many, or a class for an expanded clone.

CDR3nt: TGTGCCAGCAGTTTGAGTCCGGAAAGGGATACGCAGTATTTT
CDR3aa: CASSLSPERDTQYF
j_gene: TRBJ2-3
v_gene: TRBV12-3/TRBV12-4
abundance: few
d_gene: .

CDR3nt: TGTGCCAGCAGTCCTGGACAGCGAGGTGGCATTCAGTACTTC
CDR3aa: CASSPGQRGGIQYF
j_gene: TRBJ2-4
v_gene: TRBV5-5
abundance: .
d_gene: .

CDR3nt: TGCAGTGCCTTCGACGGGGGGAGGCAGCCCCAGCATTTT
CDR3aa: CSAFDGGRQPQHF
j_gene: TRBJ1-5
v_gene: TRBV20-1
abundance: .
d_gene: .

CDR3nt: TGTGCCACCGGCGGGCGGGACATCAGTGAGCAGTACTTC
CDR3aa: CATGGRDISEQYF
j_gene: TRBJ2-7
v_gene: TRBV24-1
abundance: .
d_gene: .

CDR3nt: TGTGCCAGCAGTTTTTCGGGACTAGCGGGAGGTGAGCAGTTCTTC
CDR3aa: CASSFSGLAGGEQFF
j_gene: TRBJ2-1
v_gene: TRBV28
abundance: .
d_gene: TRBD2

CDR3nt: TGTGCCAGCTCACCACGAGGGACAGGGCAACAAGAGACCCAGTACTTC
CDR3aa: CASSPRGTGQQETQYF
j_gene: TRBJ2-5
v_gene: TRBV18
abundance: few
d_gene: TRBD1

CDR3nt: TGTGCCAGCAGCTACCTCCAGGGGCCTAAAGGGACCCAGTACTTC
CDR3aa: CASSYLQGPKGTQYF
j_gene: TRBJ2-5
v_gene: TRBV12-3/TRBV12-4
abundance: few
d_gene: .

CDR3nt: TGTGCCAGCAGCTTGTCCGGCCTCGGGGGGGACCAGTACTTC
CDR3aa: CASSLSGLGGDQYF
j_gene: TRBJ2-5
v_gene: TRBV7-8
abundance: many
d_gene: TRBD2

CDR3nt: TGTGCCAGCAGCGCCCAGGGGGGTGGCCCTTACAATGAGCAGTTCTTC
CDR3aa: CASSAQGGGPYNEQFF
j_gene: TRBJ2-1
v_gene: TRBV9
abundance: .
d_gene: .

CDR3nt: TGTGCCAGCAGTTACTCCCTCACTAGCGGGGGAGGTAATGAGCAGTACTTC
CDR3aa: CASSYSLTSGGGNEQYF
j_gene: TRBJ2-7
v_gene: TRBV6-5
abundance: .
d_gene: TRBD2

CDR3nt: TGCAGCGTTGAGAGGGACAGGGATGGCTACACCTTC
CDR3aa: CSVERDRDGYTF
j_gene: TRBJ1-2
v_gene: TRBV29-1
abundance: .
d_gene: TRBD1

CDR3nt: TGCAGTGCTCAGACAGCGACCACTGAAGCTTTCTTT
CDR3aa: CSAQTATTEAFF
j_gene: TRBJ1-1
v_gene: TRBV20-1
abundance: few
d_gene: .

CDR3nt: TGTGCCAGCCCCGGTGACAGGGAGAGTCCGAACACCGGGGAGCTGTTTTTT
CDR3aa: CASPGDRESPNTGELFF
j_gene: TRBJ2-2
v_gene: TRBV18
abundance: once
d_gene: TRBD1

CDR3nt: TGTGCCAGCAGCTTTCAGGGGTACGGGCTCCAAGAGACCCAGTACTTC
CDR3aa: CASSFQGYGLQETQYF
j_gene: TRBJ2-5
v_gene: TRBV5-5
abundance: few
d_gene: .

CDR3nt: TGTGCCAGCAGTTTAAGACAGGAAGGCACCGGGGAGCTGTTTTTT
CDR3aa: CASSLRQEGTGELFF
j_gene: TRBJ2-2
v_gene: TRBV12-3/TRBV12-4
abundance: .
d_gene: .

CDR3nt: TGCAGTGCTTCCCAACCACAGGGTAGGAGCACTGAAGCTTTCTTT
CDR3aa: CSASQPQGRSTEAFF
j_gene: TRBJ1-1
v_gene: TRBV20-1
abundance: few
d_gene: .

CDR3nt: TGTGCCAGCAGTTACATTCCGAAGAGCTCCTACAATGAGCAGTTCTTC
CDR3aa: CASSYIPKSSYNEQFF
j_gene: TRBJ2-1
v_gene: TRBV6-2/TRBV6-3
abundance: few
d_gene: .

CDR3nt: TGTGCCACCCGTGACCCCCTAGCGCCGAACTTCAATGAGCAGTTCTTC
CDR3aa: CATRDPLAPNFNEQFF
j_gene: TRBJ2-1
v_gene: TRBV27
abundance: .
d_gene: .

CDR3nt: TGTGCCAGCAGCTTCCGGGACTGGCGGGCGCCGGGGCAGTTCTTC
CDR3aa: CASSFRDWRAPGQFF
j_gene: TRBJ2-1
v_gene: TRBV7-2
abundance: few
d_gene: .

CDR3nt: TGTGCCAGCAGCCCTCGGACGGTCGACGAGCAGTACTTC
CDR3aa: CASSPRTVDEQYF
j_gene: TRBJ2-7
v_gene: TRBV5-5
abundance: many
d_gene: .

CDR3nt: TGCGCCAGCAGCCAACCTACAGGGTCACTAGCGGGAGGGGAAGAGCAGTACTTC
CDR3aa: CASSQPTGSLAGGEEQYF
j_gene: TRBJ2-5
v_gene: TRBV4-1
abundance: .
d_gene: TRBD2

CDR3nt: TGTGCCAGCAGTTATCCCTCCAATGAGCAGTTCTTC
CDR3aa: CASSYPSNEQFF
j_gene: TRBJ2-1
v_gene: TRBV6-2/TRBV6-3
abundance: few
d_gene: .

CDR3nt: TGCAGCGTAGGACTGTCGGATCAGCCCCAGCATTTT
CDR3aa: CSVGLSDQPQHF
j_gene: TRBJ1-5
v_gene: TRBV29-1
abundance: .
d_gene: .

CDR3nt: TGTGCCAGCAGTGAATGGAACAGGGAGGACGGCTACACCTTC
CDR3aa: CASSEWNREDGYTF
j_gene: TRBJ1-2
v_gene: TRBV25-1
abundance: .
d_gene: .

CDR3nt: TGTGCCAGCAGCTTATTAACAGGGCGTGGTCAGCCCCAGCATTTT
CDR3aa: CASSLLTGRGQPQHF
j_gene: TRBJ1-5
v_gene: TRBV7-2
abundance: .
d_gene: .

CDR3nt: TGCGCCAGCAGCTTGGCCAAGACCCAGTACTTC
CDR3aa: CASSLAKTQYF
j_gene: TRBJ2-5
v_gene: TRBV5-1
abundance: .
d_gene: .

CDR3nt: TGCAGTGTCCCTGACAGGGGGCTGGAGACCCAGTACTTC
CDR3aa: CSVPDRGLETQYF
j_gene: TRBJ2-5
v_gene: TRBV20-1
abundance: .
d_gene: TRBD1

CDR3nt: TGCGCCAGCAGCTCTACCAGTGGCGAAGCTAACTATGGCTACACCTTC
CDR3aa: CASSSTSGEANYGYTF
j_gene: TRBJ1-2
v_gene: TRBV5-1
abundance: few
d_gene: .

CDR3nt: TGTGCCAGCAGCCAAGATCGGAGCGGGGCGTATGAGACCCAGTACTTC
CDR3aa: CASSQDRSGAYETQYF
j_gene: TRBJ2-5
v_gene: TRBV3-1
abundance: .
d_gene: TRBD2

CDR3nt: TGTGCCAGCAGTTTGGAGGACAGGGGTAGTGGCTACACCTTC
CDR3aa: CASSLEDRGSGYTF
j_gene: TRBJ1-2
v_gene: TRBV6-1
abundance: .
d_gene: TRBD1

CDR3nt: TGTGCCAGCAGCTTAGGCGGGGGACAGGGGCAAGAGACCCAGTACTTC
CDR3aa: CASSLGGGQGQETQYF
j_gene: TRBJ2-5
v_gene: TRBV7-7
abundance: .
d_gene: TRBD1

CDR3nt: TGTGCCAGCAGTTTGGACGGACTCTATGGCTACACCTTC
CDR3aa: CASSLDGLYGYTF
j_gene: TRBJ1-2
v_gene: TRBV28
abundance: .
d_gene: .

CDR3nt: TGTGCCAGCTCACCCGGACTAGCGGGAGTGGATACAGATACGCAGTATTTT
CDR3aa: CASSPGLAGVDTDTQYF
j_gene: TRBJ2-3
v_gene: TRBV18
abundance: .
d_gene: TRBD2

CDR3nt: TGCAGTGCTAGAGGACAGCCCGGAAAGCCCCAGCATTTT
CDR3aa: CSARGQPGKPQHF
j_gene: TRBJ1-5
v_gene: TRBV20-1
abundance: .
d_gene: .

CDR3nt: TGTGCCAGCAGTCTAGAGGGGGCACGCAATGAGCAGTTCTTC
CDR3aa: CASSLEGARNEQFF
j_gene: TRBJ2-1
v_gene: TRBV28
abundance: .
d_gene: TRBD1

CDR3nt: TGCGCCAGCAGCCAAGATGGAGGTGGGGCCAACGTCCTGACTTTC
CDR3aa: CASSQDGGGANVLTF
j_gene: TRBJ2-6
v_gene: TRBV4-1
abundance: few
d_gene: .

CDR3nt: TGTGTCAGTAGCTTAGGTGCGACTCAAGAGACCCAGTACTTC
CDR3aa: CVSSLGATQETQYF
j_gene: TRBJ2-5
v_gene: TRBV11-2
abundance: .
d_gene: .

CDR3nt: TGTGCCAGCAGCTTGACTCGAGACAGAGCCAAAAACATTCAGTACTTC
CDR3aa: CASSLTRDRAKNIQYF
j_gene: TRBJ2-4
v_gene: TRBV7-2
abundance: .
d_gene: .

CDR3nt: TGTGCCAGCAGCCAAGAAGGCGTAGGCTATGGCTACACCTTC
CDR3aa: CASSQEGVGYGYTF
j_gene: TRBJ1-2
v_gene: TRBV3-1
abundance: .
d_gene: .

CDR3nt: TGTGCCAGCAGCAATCGGACAGGGTTAAACACTGAAGCTTTCTTT
CDR3aa: CASSNRTGLNTEAFF
j_gene: TRBJ1-1
v_gene: TRBV21-1
abundance: few
d_gene: .

CDR3nt: TGTGCCAGCAGCGCGGGACAGGGGCGTAATTCACCCCTCCACTTT
CDR3aa: CASSAGQGRNSPLHF
j_gene: TRBJ1-6
v_gene: TRBV5-6
abundance: few
d_gene: TRBD1

CDR3nt: TGTGCCAGCAGAGTGACAGGGGTTAATCCACCCCTCCACTTT
CDR3aa: CASRVTGVNPPLHF
j_gene: TRBJ1-6
v_gene: TRBV12-3/TRBV12-4
abundance: once
d_gene: TRBD1

CDR3nt: TGCGCCAGCAGTTCTGGGGACAGGAACGCGCAGTACTTC
CDR3aa: CASSSGDRNAQYF
j_gene: TRBJ2-7
v_gene: TRBV5-1
abundance: .
d_gene: TRBD1

CDR3nt: TGTGCCAGCAGCCAAAACCCCCGACTCCGAGGAGAGACCCAGTACTTC
CDR3aa: CASSQNPRLRGETQYF
j_gene: TRBJ2-5
v_gene: TRBV3-1
abundance: many
d_gene: .

CDR3nt: TGCAGTGCAACGACAGGGGGCTCTTATGGCTACACCTTC
CDR3aa: CSATTGGSYGYTF
j_gene: TRBJ1-2
v_gene: TRBV20-1
abundance: .
d_gene: TRBD1

CDR3nt: TGTGCCAGCAGCGTAGCTCCAGCGGGGTTGGAGACCCAGTTCTTC
CDR3aa: CASSVAPAGLETQFF
j_gene: TRBJ2-1
v_gene: TRBV9
abundance: .
d_gene: TRBD2

CDR3nt: TGTGCCAGCAGTTCCCAACACGACCTCCGTGCGGGAGCACCCGGGGAGCTGTTTTTT
CDR3aa: CASSSQHDLRAGAPGELFF
j_gene: TRBJ2-2
v_gene: TRBV28
abundance: .
d_gene: TRBD2

CDR3nt: TGCGCCAGCAGCCAAGAATATGGGGCCGGGGAGCTGTTTTTT
CDR3aa: CASSQEYGAGELFF
j_gene: TRBJ2-2
v_gene: TRBV4-3
abundance: .
d_gene: .

CDR3nt: TGTGCCAGCAGGGACGGACTAGCGGGGGCCTGCGAGCAGTACTTC
CDR3aa: CASRDGLAGACEQYF
j_gene: TRBJ2-7
v_gene: TRBV2
abundance: .
d_gene: TRBD2

CDR3nt: TGTGCCAGCAGTTTTGGGCTCCAGTTCTACGAGCAGTACTTC
CDR3aa: CASSFGLQFYEQYF
j_gene: TRBJ2-7
v_gene: TRBV28
abundance: .
d_gene: .

CDR3nt: TGTGCCAGCAGCCAAGTTAGAGGGATTAATGAGCAGTTCTTC
CDR3aa: CASSQVRGINEQFF
j_gene: TRBJ2-1
v_gene: TRBV14
abundance: .
d_gene: .